The 30 T cell receptor beta chains below come from one sample, sequenced in a study of blood T cell repertoires in COVID-19. TCRdb keeps only in-frame clones here, not all; method: immunoSEQ multiplex PCR. The sample has more than 400,000 clones, 70% to 90% seen once; the top ten hold approximately 2.9%. The sequenced material came from peripheral blood. These receptor sequences come from a human donor in a cohort sampled during active COVID-19.

The chain uses TRBV25-1 and TRBJ2-1; tentatively, D is TRBD2 (6 bases). The CDR3 loop spans 11 amino acids. Germline lookup yields CDR1 MGHDK and CDR2 SYGVNS. The V and J ends lost 1 base and 15 bases respectively, with 10 bases between them. In nucleotides, the CDR3 is TGTGCCAGCAGTGAATGGGGGGTCGGGTTCTTC. Its translation is CASSEWGVGFF.

V and J are TRBV7-2 and TRBJ2-2; D call uncertain. Trimming cost V 5 bases and J 5 bases, with 12 bases left between them. CDR1 SGHTA and CDR2 FQGNSA come from the germline V gene. This CDR3 is 14 amino acids long. CDR3 coding DNA: TGTGCCAGCAGCACTGCCCTTAGTACCGGGGAGCTGTTTTTT. It encodes CASSTALSTGELFF.

The count of this clone is one. CDR3 sequence: CASSSPLLAGVRQDTQYF. CDR3 coding DNA: TGTGCCAGCAGCTCTCCCCTCCTAGCGGGAGTTCGGCAAGATACGCAGTATTTT. The chain is built from TRBV13 and TRBJ2-3, with 10 positions matching TRBD2. Germline loops: CDR1 PRHDT, CDR2 FYEKMQ (reference sequence). V shed 4 bases, J shed 5 bases, and the junction held 15 bases outside the gene matches. The CDR3 covers 18 residues.

The chain is built from TRBV7-6 and TRBJ1-1; 9 bases are a match to TRBD1. This CDR3 spans 15 amino acids. J lost 4 bases, V lost 5 bases, and 8 bases had no gene match. The V gene's germline CDR1 is SGHVS and CDR2 FNYEAQ. This chain's CDR3 is CASSRGQGGTTEAFF. The CDR3 DNA reads TGTGCCAGCAGCCGGGGACAGGGCGGTACCACTGAAGCTTTCTTT. The full variable domain, rest sourced from reference TRBV7-6 and TRBJ1-1, is GAGVSQSPRYKVTKRGQDVALRCDPISGHVSLYWYRQALGQGPEFLTYFNYEAQQDKSGLPNDRFSAERPEGSISTLTIQRTEQRDSAMYRCASSRGQGGTTEAFFGQGTRLTVV.

This clone was seen only once. The chain links TRBV6-1 to TRBJ2-6; TRBD2 might be the D (6 bases). Trimming took 1 base from V and 3 from J, leaving 13 bases between them. Germline CDR1 reads MNHNS; CDR2 reads SASEGT. CDR3 length equals 17 residues. CDR3 sequence reads: CASSEGRGALGANVLTF. Written as DNA, the CDR3 is TGTGCCAGCAGTGAAGGGAGGGGAGCGCTTGGGGCCAACGTCCTGACTTTC.

This chain joins TRBV19 and TRBJ2-1, with 8 bases matching TRBD2. CDR1 is LNHDA, CDR2 SQIVND, per germline (reference sequence). The CDR3 spans 18 residues. The J segment lost 0 bases and the V segment lost 1 base, leaving 8 bases of the junction unmatched. CDR3 coding DNA: TGTGCCAGTAGTATAGCGTCTAGCGGGCCGAGCTCCTACAATGAGCAGTTCTTC. This encodes CASSIASSGPSSYNEQFF.

V and J are TRBV28 and TRBJ1-2; TRBD1 matches at 10 bases. The CDR3 spans 14 residues. Germline V lookup: CDR1 MDHEN, CDR2 SYDVKM. V was clipped by 8 bases and J by 5 bases; unmatched bases: 8. DNA for the CDR3: TGTGCCAGCCGACCCCCGGGACAGGGGTATGGCTACACCTTC. This sequence encodes CASRPPGQGYGYTF.

This rearrangement joins TRBV7-9 to TRBJ2-1, with 7 bases fitting TRBD1. The CDR3 is made up of 14 amino acids. After removal of 5 bases from V and 1 base from J, the junction contained 2 bases not matched to a gene. Germline CDR1 reads SEHNR; CDR2 reads FQNEAQ (reference sequence). CDR3: CASSPDRSYNEQFF. In DNA, the CDR3 is TGTGCCAGCAGCCCGGACAGGTCCTACAATGAGCAGTTCTTC.

This clone was counted a few times. The genes are TRBV11-2 and TRBJ2-5; 9 nucleotides agree with TRBD2. The germline V gene encodes CDR1 SGHAT and CDR2 FQNNGV. The CDR3 is made up of 15 amino acids. J gave up 3 bases and V 4 bases, and 6 bases lay outside the gene matches. The CDR3 bases are TGTGCCAGCAGCTCCCCGGGACTAGCTGAAGAGACCCAGTACTTC. Residues: CASSSPGLAEETQYF.

To note about this clone: The junction and the germline gene differ at one end; a read error may be behind it. This chain uses TRBV7-6 with TRBJ1-1; D remains unclear. This CDR3 contains 14 residues. The V gene's germline CDR1 is SGHVS and CDR2 FNYEAQ. The CDR3 region has the DNA TGTGCCGGCAGCTTAGACATTATGAACACTGAAGCTTTCTTT. Amino acid sequence: CAGSLDIMNTEAFF. The whole variable domain, filled in from reference TRBV7-6 and TRBJ1-1, reads GAGVSQSPRYKVTKRGQDVALRCDPISGHVSLYWYRQALGQGPEFLTYFNYEAQQDKSGLPNDRFSAERPEGSISTLTIQRTEQRDSAMYRCAGSLDIMNTEAFFGQGTRLTVV.

The chain carries TRBV19 and TRBJ2-7; D is uncertain. V was pared by 3 bases and J by 3 bases, with 15 bases between. Germline V lookup: CDR1 LNHDA, CDR2 SQIVND (reference sequence). The CDR3 is 15 amino acids. In DNA form, the CDR3 reads TGTGCCAGTAGTATTCAATCGGGTACCATCTACGAGCAGTACTTC. It encodes CASSIQSGTIYEQYF.

J is TRBJ2-7 and V is TRBV18, with 12 bases matching TRBD2. Germline V gives CDR1 KGHSH, CDR2 LQKENI. V was pared by 0 bases and J by 3 bases, with 6 bases of the junction left unmatched. This CDR3 is built from 17 residues. CDR3 loop: CASSPPKGLAGVYEQYF. CDR3 nucleotides: TGTGCCAGCTCACCACCGAAGGGACTAGCGGGCGTCTACGAGCAGTACTTC.

The rearrangement uses TRBV6-5 and TRBJ2-1; D may be TRBD2 (5 bases). The V gene's germline CDR1 is MNHEY and CDR2 SVGAGI. Trimming removed 6 bases at V and 9 bases at J, with 12 bases between. CDR3 length: 12 amino acids. The CDR3: CASRFGESEQFF. CDR3 nucleotide sequence: TGTGCCAGCAGATTTGGGGAGAGTGAGCAGTTCTTC.

The gene calls are TRBV12-3 or TRBV12-4 and TRBJ1-5; D gene unclear. CDR3 length: 12 residues. V was cut by 4 bases and J by 9 bases, with 10 bases left in between. The DNA of the CDR3 is TGTGCCAGCAGTTCGACTCCGGGGCCCCAGCATTTT. This sequence encodes CASSSTPGPQHF.

This sequence joins TRBV19 and TRBJ1-1; TRBD1 aligns across 10 bases. V gave up 8 bases and J gave up 4 bases; unmatched junction bases: 10. This CDR3 has 15 residues. The germline V gene encodes CDR1 LNHDA and CDR2 SQIVND (reference sequence). CDR3 amino acids: CASVWGQGLFTEAFF. The DNA of the CDR3 is TGTGCCAGTGTCTGGGGACAGGGGTTGTTCACTGAAGCTTTCTTT.

This clone has at least ten counts. V is TRBV18 and J is TRBJ2-5; D is unresolved. The V and J ends lost 3 bases and 4 bases respectively, with 15 bases between them. This CDR3 has 15 amino acids. Germline-derived CDR1 and CDR2 are KGHSH and LQKENI. CDR3: CASSPYGSTGETQYF. The CDR3 nucleotides are TGTGCCAGCTCACCGTACGGCTCCACGGGAGAGACCCAGTACTTC. Filled out from reference TRBV18 and TRBJ2-5, the complete variable domain reads NAGVMQNPRHLVRRRGQEARLRCSPMKGHSHVYWYRQLPEEGLKFMVYLQKENIIDESGMPKERFSAEFPKEGPSILRIQQVVRGDSAAYFCASSPYGSTGETQYFGPGTRLLVL.

The chain recombines TRBV28 with TRBJ2-7; no definite D call. Looked up from germline, CDR1 is MDHEN and CDR2 is SYDVKM. V was trimmed by 7 bases and J by 0 bases, leaving 7 bases between them. The CDR3 is made up of 12 amino acids. This CDR3 reads CASTVRSYEQYF. Written as DNA, the CDR3 is TGTGCCAGCACGGTCCGCTCCTACGAGCAGTACTTC.

The chain is built from TRBV5-4 and TRBJ2-3; no clear D gene. CDR3 length equals 13 residues. V was clipped by 4 bases and J by 2 bases, with 8 bases between them. Germline V gene sequence: CDR1 SGHNT, CDR2 YYREEE (reference sequence). CDR3 nucleotides: TGTGCCAGCAGCCCAATTTCCACAGATACGCAGTATTTT. This encodes CASSPISTDTQYF.

In regard to this clone: The junction and the germline gene differ at one end; a read error may be behind it. CDR3 in DNA: TGTGCCAGCAGCTCTTCGTGGAGGGACCCAAATGGGCAGTTCTTC. Amino acids: CASSSSWRDPNGQFF. V is TRBV7-2 and J is TRBJ2-1, with TRBD2 as a possible D gene (6 bases). Germline-derived CDR1 and CDR2 are SGHTA and FQGNSA. This CDR3 is built from 15 residues.

The chain employs TRBV5-4 and TRBJ2-7, with 13 nucleotides matching TRBD2. V was pared by 4 bases and J by 5 bases, with 9 bases of the junction left unmatched. The CDR3 covers 16 residues. CDR1 is SGHNT and CDR2 is YYREEE in the germline V gene (reference sequence). As DNA, the CDR3 is TGTGCCAGCAGCCCTCTCAGGACTAGCGGGAGCCACGAGCAGTACTTC. Protein sequence: CASSPLRTSGSHEQYF.

This clone was seen a single time. The chain joins TRBV7-3 to TRBJ2-2; TRBD2 is a possible D gene (6 bases). The germline V gene has CDR1 SGHTA and CDR2 FQGTGA. Between the trimmed V and J ends, which lost 2 bases and 6 bases, there was a span of 10 bases. The CDR3 has 14 residues. The CDR3 coding sequence is TGTGCCAGCAGCTTAGGAGGGGCTCCCGGGGAGCTGTTTTTT. Its protein is CASSLGGAPGELFF.

The chain links TRBV30 to TRBJ1-5; weak D call: TRBD1 (5 bases). Trimming removed 2 bases from V and 3 bases from J, with 11 bases in between. Germline V lookup: CDR1 GTSNPN, CDR2 SVGIG (reference sequence). This CDR3 has 14 amino acids. DNA of the CDR3: TGTGCCTGGAGTTTTGACAGAATCAATCAGCCCCAGCATTTT. It codes for CAWSFDRINQPQHF.

J is TRBJ2-1 and V is TRBV24-1; 8 nucleotides align to TRBD2. Trimming removed 0 bases from V and 9 bases from J; junction bases left unmatched: 6. CDR1 and CDR2 (germline): KGHDR, SFDVKD. This CDR3 is 15 amino acids long. The CDR3: CATSDLGAGGSEQFF. CDR3 coding DNA: TGTGCCACCAGTGATTTGGGGGCGGGAGGAAGTGAGCAGTTCTTC.

The chain carries TRBV5-1 and TRBJ2-5; TRBD2 aligns across 10 bases. Trimming removed 4 bases from V and 5 bases from J; junction bases left unmatched: 5. This CDR3 is 14 amino acids long. The V gene's germline CDR1 is SGHRS and CDR2 YFSETQ. CDR3 sequence: CASSATSGKETQYF. As DNA, the CDR3 is TGCGCCAGCAGCGCCACTAGCGGGAAGGAGACCCAGTACTTC.

V is TRBV4-3 and J is TRBJ2-7; TRBD1 might be the D (6 bases). CDR1 and CDR2 from the germline V gene are LGHNA and YSLEER. The CDR3 is made up of 16 amino acids. V was trimmed by 0 bases and J by 1 base, leaving 13 bases between them. As DNA, the CDR3 is TGCGCCAGCAGCCAAGAATATGGGACACCTTCCTACGAGCAGTACTTC. Protein product: CASSQEYGTPSYEQYF.

This clone was detected once. The gene calls are TRBV6-5 and TRBJ1-1; D may be TRBD1 (5 bases). The CDR3 is made up of 13 amino acids. Germline loops: CDR1 MNHEY, CDR2 SVGAGI. Trimming stripped 7 bases from V and 4 bases from J, with 13 bases between. The CDR3 sequence: CASIGGEATEAFF. The DNA for the CDR3 is TGTGCCAGCATCGGGGGAGAGGCCACTGAAGCTTTCTTT.

V gene TRBV6-2 or TRBV6-3 combines with J gene TRBJ1-2, with 9 bases identical to TRBD1. The CDR3 sequence is 15 residues long. V gave up 7 bases and J gave up 5 bases; unmatched junction bases: 11. Germline V CDR1 and CDR2: MNHEY, SVGEGT. CDR3 region: CASNPGTGYRYGYTF. DNA for the CDR3: TGTGCCAGCAACCCCGGGACAGGGTATCGGTATGGCTACACCTTC.

The chain carries TRBV28 and TRBJ2-7; perhaps TRBD2 as D (5 bases). Trimming took 6 bases from V and 2 from J, leaving 17 bases between them. Germline CDR1 is MDHEN and CDR2 is SYDVKM. The CDR3 contains 15 residues. The CDR3 protein is CASRPYERSPYEQYF. CDR3 in DNA: TGTGCCAGCAGGCCTTATGAGCGGTCCCCCTACGAGCAGTACTTC. The full variable domain, its missing parts supplied by reference TRBV28 and TRBJ2-7, is DVKVTQSSRYLVKRTGEKVFLECVQDMDHENMFWYRQDPGLGLRLIYFSYDVKMKEKGDIPEGYSVSREKKERFSLILESASTNQTSMYLCASRPYERSPYEQYFGPGTRLTVT.

V usage is TRBV5-1 and J usage is TRBJ1-3, with 9 bases that match TRBD1. With 3 bases clipped from V and 4 bases from J, the junction kept 2 bases outside the gene matches. Germline V gene lookup returns CDR1 SGHRS and CDR2 YFSETQ. The CDR3 is made up of 14 amino acids. The CDR3 spells CASSSTGGGNTIYF. The CDR3 DNA reads as TGCGCCAGCAGCTCGACAGGGGGAGGAAACACCATATATTTT.

This chain joins TRBV5-4 and TRBJ2-7, with 10 bases identical to TRBD2. Trimming cost V 0 bases and J 2 bases; bases outside gene matches: 5. The CDR3 runs to 16 residues. Germline V gene lookup returns CDR1 SGHNT and CDR2 YYREEE (reference sequence). DNA for the CDR3: TGTGCCAGCAGCTTGGCCCGAACTAGCGGGACCTACGAGCAGTACTTC. Residues: CASSLARTSGTYEQYF.